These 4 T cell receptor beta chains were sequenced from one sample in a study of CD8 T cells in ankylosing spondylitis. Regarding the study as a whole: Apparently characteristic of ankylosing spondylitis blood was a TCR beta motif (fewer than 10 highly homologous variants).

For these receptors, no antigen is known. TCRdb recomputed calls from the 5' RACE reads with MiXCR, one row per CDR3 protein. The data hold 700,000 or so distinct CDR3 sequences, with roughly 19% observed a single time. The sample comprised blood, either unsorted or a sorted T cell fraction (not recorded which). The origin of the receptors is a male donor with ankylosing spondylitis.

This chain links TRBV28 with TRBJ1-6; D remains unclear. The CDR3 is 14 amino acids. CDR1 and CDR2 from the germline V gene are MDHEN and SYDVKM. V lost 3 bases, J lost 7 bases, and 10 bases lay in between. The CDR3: CASSFPGLNSPLHF. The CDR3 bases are TGTGCCAGCAGTTTTCCTGGATTAAATTCACCCCTCCACTTT.

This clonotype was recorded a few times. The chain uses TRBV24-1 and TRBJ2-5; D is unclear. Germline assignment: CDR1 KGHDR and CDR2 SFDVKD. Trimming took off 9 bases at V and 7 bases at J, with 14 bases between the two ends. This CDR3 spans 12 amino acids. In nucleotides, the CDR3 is TGTGCCACCTCGGCGCAGGAAGGGACCCAGTACTTC. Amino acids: CATSAQEGTQYF.

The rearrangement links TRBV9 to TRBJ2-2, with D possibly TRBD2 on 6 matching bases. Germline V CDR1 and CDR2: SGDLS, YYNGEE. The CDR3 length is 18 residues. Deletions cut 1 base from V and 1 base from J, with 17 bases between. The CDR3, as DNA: TGTGCCAGCAGCGTAAGGCTCGGGAGCGGAGAGAACACCGGGGAGCTGTTTTTT. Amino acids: CASSVRLGSGENTGELFF.

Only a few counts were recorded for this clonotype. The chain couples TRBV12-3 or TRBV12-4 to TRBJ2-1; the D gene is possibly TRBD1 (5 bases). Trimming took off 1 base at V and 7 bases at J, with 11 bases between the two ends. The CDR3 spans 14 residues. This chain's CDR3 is CASSLGAGMNEQFF. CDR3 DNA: TGTGCCAGCAGTTTAGGGGCAGGGATGAATGAGCAGTTCTTC.